This T cell receptor (beta chain) derives from a study of radiotherapy plus CTLA-4 blockade in lung cancer. For the study at large: With approximately 30% of patients having disease control, objective responses were seen in roughly 18%.

The method was immunoSEQ multiplex PCR; TCRdb's version includes in-frame clones alone and lacks a portion of them. Of roughly 50,000 clones detected, about four fifths appear once; the ten largest clones hold 4.8%. Study observations and caveats: Reports identified early blood T cell clone dynamics, with interferon-beta, as the best response predictor.

Germline trimming cut 5 bases from V and 6 bases from J; bases unmatched to any gene: 10. Germline V gene data show CDR1 as SGHNT and CDR2 as YENEEA. CDR3 length equals 16 residues. In regard to this clone: Its antigen is still unknown.

The V gene is TRBV11-3, the J gene TRBJ2-1, with TRBD2 matching over 10 bases. The specimen was peripheral blood, collected from a patient treated with radiotherapy plus ipilimumab. The sequence was obtained from a human donor with non-small cell lung cancer whose response to radiotherapy plus ipilimumab could not be evaluated. In DNA, the CDR3 is TGTGCCAGCAGCCGAAGGTCAGCGGGAGGGATCAATGAGCAGTTCTTC. As protein: CASSRRSAGGINEQFF.